These 27 T cell receptor beta chains share one sample of origin, sequenced in a study of blood T cell repertoires in COVID-19. Produced via immunoSEQ multiplex PCR; TCRdb's table is partial and in-frame only. The table includes 190,000 or so clones, approximately 84% detected once. The sample comprised peripheral blood. The origin of the receptors is a human donor with acute or convalescent COVID-19. The donor label of this sample is uncertain.

The CDR3, as DNA: TGTGCCAGTCGTCCCGCGGGAGTGGATTCCGAGCAGTACTTC. Amino acid sequence: CASRPAGVDSEQYF. This chain connects TRBV19 to TRBJ2-7; 7 positions match TRBD2. Germline loops: CDR1 LNHDA, CDR2 SQIVND (reference sequence). V shed 8 bases and J 6 bases; nucleotides not matched to a gene: 13. The CDR3 covers 14 residues. The full variable domain, completed using reference TRBV19 and TRBJ2-7, is DGGITQSPKYLFRKEGQNVTLSCEQNLNHDAMYWYRQDPGQGLRLIYYSQIVNDFQKGDIAEGYSVSREKKESFPLTVTSAQKNPTAFYLCASRPAGVDSEQYFGPGTRLTVT.

V usage is TRBV6-4 and J usage is TRBJ1-1; tentative D call: TRBD1 (5 bases). The CDR3 runs 14 residues. CDR1 and CDR2 from the germline V gene are MRHNA and SNTAGT. V gave up 2 bases and J gave up 5 bases, with 12 bases separating them. The CDR3, as DNA: TGTGCCAGCAGTGACATGCAGGGAAGAACTGAAGCTTTCTTT. Amino acids: CASSDMQGRTEAFF.

This chain uses TRBV5-4 with TRBJ2-7, with 7 bases matching TRBD1. Trimming removed 4 bases from V and 1 base from J; junction bases left unmatched: 2. The germline V gene has CDR1 SGHNT and CDR2 YYREEE (reference sequence). CDR3 length equals 13 residues. The CDR3 DNA reads TGTGCCAGCAGCCCGACAGGGTCCTACGAGCAGTACTTC. Translating gives CASSPTGSYEQYF.

The CDR3 coding sequence is TGTGCCTGGAGAATCGGAGAGACCCAGTACTTC. Protein: CAWRIGETQYF. This sequence joins TRBV30 and TRBJ2-5; no definite D call. Germline V gene lookup returns CDR1 GTSNPN and CDR2 SVGIG (reference sequence). Trimming took off 3 bases at V and 4 bases at J, with 6 bases between the two ends. The CDR3 length is 11 residues. Full variable domain (outside the CDR3, taken from reference TRBV30 and TRBJ2-5): SQTIHQWPATLVQPVGSPLSLECTVEGTSNPNLYWYRQAAGRGLQLLFYSVGIGQISSEVPQNLSASRPQDRQFILSSKKLLLSDSGFYLCAWRIGETQYFGPGTRLLVL.

The gene calls are TRBV5-6 and TRBJ1-4; maybe TRBD1 (6 bases). CDR3 length: 16 amino acids. From germline, CDR1 is SGHDT and CDR2 YYEEEE. The V end was cut by 4 bases, the J end by 8 bases, with 21 bases between. DNA of the CDR3: TGTGCCAGCAGCGGGCCAGGGGATGGTTTTGGAGAAAAACTGTTTTTT. Amino acids: CASSGPGDGFGEKLFF.

The chain is built from TRBV24-1 and TRBJ1-2; 7 bases map to TRBD1. The CDR3 is made up of 13 amino acids. Trimming removed 6 bases from V and 5 bases from J; junction bases left unmatched: 5. Germline CDR1 KGHDR, CDR2 SFDVKD. CDR3 nucleotides: TGTGCCACCAGTAAGGGGACAGCGTATGGCTACACCTTC. Translated: CATSKGTAYGYTF.

V is TRBV6-5 and J is TRBJ1-6; D possibly corresponds to TRBD1 (5 bases). This CDR3 contains 14 residues. V was trimmed by 2 bases and J by 7 bases, leaving 9 bases between them. The V gene's germline CDR1 is MNHEY and CDR2 SVGAGI. CDR3 region: CASSYGGGNSPLHF. The CDR3 nucleotides read TGTGCCAGCAGTTACGGGGGAGGGAATTCACCCCTCCACTTT.

The chain joins TRBV27 to TRBJ2-3; TRBD2 agrees at 16 bases. The J segment lost 4 bases and the V segment lost 5 bases, leaving 15 bases of the junction unmatched. There are 20 residues in the CDR3. Germline assignment: CDR1 MNHEY and CDR2 SMNVEV (reference sequence). For the CDR3, the DNA is TGTGCCAGCAGTAACCCGGGACTAGCGGGAGGGCCTCTTAGTTCAGATACGCAGTATTTT. Its translation is CASSNPGLAGGPLSSDTQYF.

The genes are TRBV9 and TRBJ2-2, with D possibly TRBD2 on 5 matching bases. The V end was cut by 4 bases, the J end by 5 bases, with 15 bases between. Germline V CDR1 and CDR2: SGDLS, YYNGEE. The CDR3 totals 15 residues. DNA for the CDR3: TGTGCCAGCAGCCCCGGAACTAGAGGTACCGGGGAGCTGTTTTTT. Protein product: CASSPGTRGTGELFF.

The J gene is TRBJ2-1, the V gene TRBV9, with D possibly matching TRBD1 (7 bases). Trimming cost V 2 bases and J 4 bases, with 19 bases left between them. The V gene's germline CDR1 is SGDLS and CDR2 YYNGEE. This CDR3 region has 17 residues. The CDR3: CASSVTPGGIAYNEQFF. The CDR3 DNA follows: TGTGCCAGCAGCGTGACGCCAGGGGGGATAGCGTACAATGAGCAGTTCTTC.

The gene calls are TRBV5-1 and TRBJ2-2, with 7 bases that match TRBD2. J gave up 1 base and V 3 bases, and 6 bases lay outside the gene matches. Germline lookup yields CDR1 SGHRS and CDR2 YFSETQ. The CDR3 covers 16 residues. CDR3 sequence (DNA): TGCGCCAGCAGCTGGGCTAGCGGTCTGAACACCGGGGAGCTGTTTTTT. This encodes CASSWASGLNTGELFF.

This clone was seen only a few times. Additional DNA sequences in this sample encode the identical CDR3. The chain joins TRBV18 to TRBJ1-1; 10 nucleotides line up with TRBD1. With 0 bases clipped from V and 7 bases from J, the junction kept 5 bases outside the gene matches. CDR3 length equals 15 residues. Looked up from germline, CDR1 is KGHSH and CDR2 is LQKENI. In nucleotides, the CDR3 is TGTGCCAGCTCACCACCGACAGGGGGCATAGGTGAAGCTTTCTTT. Protein product: CASSPPTGGIGEAFF.

This chain joins TRBV29-1 and TRBJ1-1, with unresolved D. The V gene lost 4 bases and the J gene lost 7 bases, with 10 bases spanning the gap. This CDR3 is built from 11 residues. In germline, CDR1 is SQVTM, CDR2 ANQGSEA. The CDR3 region is CSVGLLNEAFF. The DNA of the CDR3 is TGCAGCGTTGGGCTCCTCAATGAAGCTTTCTTT.

The table lists this clone with a few counts. The V gene is TRBV5-1, the J gene TRBJ2-1; TRBD1 agrees at 10 bases. In germline, CDR1 is SGHRS, CDR2 YFSETQ. This CDR3 is built from 14 residues. Germline trimming cut 4 bases from V and 7 bases from J; bases unmatched to any gene: 5. The CDR3 region has the DNA TGCGCCAGCAGCGACGGGACAGGGGCTAATGAGCAGTTCTTC. This gives the protein CASSDGTGANEQFF.

The chain is built from TRBV6-5 and TRBJ2-5; 13 bases map to TRBD2. The CDR3 has 15 residues. V trimming: 6 bases; J trimming: 2 bases; junction bases outside the gene matches: 3. Germline values: CDR1 MNHEY, CDR2 SVGAGI. The CDR3 region is CASRLAGGMQETQYF. The CDR3, as DNA: TGTGCCAGCAGACTAGCGGGAGGGATGCAAGAGACCCAGTACTTC.

This clone was detected a few times. The chain links TRBV27 to TRBJ1-4, with no clear D. Deletions cut 4 bases from V and 0 bases from J, with 12 bases between. Looked up from germline, CDR1 is MNHEY and CDR2 is SMNVEV (reference sequence). CDR3 size: 16 residues. This chain's CDR3 is CASSSTGFATNEKLFF. Written as DNA, the CDR3 is TGTGCCAGCAGTTCGACGGGATTTGCAACTAATGAAAAACTGTTTTTT.

The rearrangement links TRBV28 to TRBJ2-2; 9 bases align to TRBD1. Per germline, CDR1 MDHEN and CDR2 SYDVKM. J lost 2 bases, V lost 11 bases, and 6 bases had no gene match. The CDR3 extends over 14 amino acids. CDR3 sequence: CAGEDRGNTGELFF. The CDR3 nucleotides are TGTGCCGGGGAGGACAGGGGAAACACCGGGGAGCTGTTTTTT.

The chain has TRBV10-3 and TRBJ2-2; no clear D. Germline CDR1 is ENHRY and CDR2 is SYGVKD. The CDR3 has 16 residues. V dropped 8 bases and J dropped 2 bases, with 18 bases sitting between them. The CDR3 region has the DNA TGTGCCATCTCACCCGGTCAGGCACGAAACACCGGGGAGCTGTTTTTT. It codes for CAISPGQARNTGELFF.

This clone has just one count. The rearrangement joins TRBV6-6 to TRBJ1-5; TRBD1 might be the D (5 bases). This CDR3 has 13 amino acids. CDR1 is MNHNY and CDR2 is SVGAGI in the germline V gene (reference sequence). The DNA of the CDR3 is TGTGCTACAGGTACCCTGAACAATCAGCCCCAGCATTTT. Translating it yields CATGTLNNQPQHF.

This chain uses TRBV5-1 with TRBJ1-3; D uncertain. Germline CDR1 is SGHRS and CDR2 is YFSETQ. V was shortened by 3 bases and J by 2 bases, with 9 bases between the two germline ends. The CDR3 has 14 amino acids. This CDR3 reads CASSSGGAGNTIYF. CDR3 coding DNA: TGCGCCAGCAGCTCGGGCGGGGCTGGAAACACCATATATTTT.

The V call is TRBV15, the J call TRBJ1-4, with D maybe TRBD1 (5 bases). Deletions cut 8 bases from V and 8 bases from J, with 21 bases between. The CDR3 has 15 amino acids. Germline V gene lookup returns CDR1 LNHNV and CDR2 YYDKDF (reference sequence). CDR3 region: CATSDPGLRGEKLFF. The CDR3 coding sequence is TGTGCCACCTCCGATCCGGGACTCAGAGGGGAAAAACTGTTTTTT.

The genes are TRBV27 and TRBJ2-5; TRBD1 aligns across 9 bases. In germline, CDR1 is MNHEY, CDR2 SMNVEV (reference sequence). The CDR3 runs 14 residues. Losses at the gene ends were 5 bases for V and 4 bases for J; bases not matched to a gene: 5. This CDR3 reads CASSHGGQGETQYF. The CDR3 DNA sequence: TGTGCCAGCAGTCACGGGGGACAGGGAGAGACCCAGTACTTC.

This clone occurred a few times. The chain carries TRBV28 and TRBJ2-4; possibly TRBD2 for D (7 bases). Germline loops: CDR1 MDHEN, CDR2 SYDVKM. The CDR3 has 17 amino acids. Between the trimmed V and J ends, which lost 7 bases and 9 bases, there was a span of 28 bases. The DNA of the CDR3 is TGTGCCAGCAATTCTCAGGGGAGCGGGACCGGGCGGGCCATTCAGTACTTC. Amino acid sequence: CASNSQGSGTGRAIQYF.

In its sample, this clone was seen once. This rearrangement joins TRBV15 to TRBJ1-5; D gene uncertain. The V and J ends lost 0 bases and 7 bases respectively, with 16 bases between them. CDR1 is LNHNV and CDR2 is YYDKDF in the germline V gene (reference sequence). CDR3 length: 16 residues. CDR3 DNA sequence: TGTGCCACCAGCAGAGATCGGGTCCATACGGGGCAGCCCCAGCATTTT. Residues: CATSRDRVHTGQPQHF.

The chain links TRBV6-6 to TRBJ1-4; TRBD1 aligns across 8 bases. The CDR3 is 15 residues long. The trim removed 5 bases at V and 3 bases at J, leaving 5 bases unmatched. The germline V gene encodes CDR1 MNHNY and CDR2 SVGAGI (reference sequence). CDR3 loop: CASSTQGASNEKLFF. Here the CDR3 DNA reads TGTGCCAGCAGTACCCAGGGGGCTTCTAATGAAAAACTGTTTTTT.

V gene TRBV18 combines with J gene TRBJ2-7, with 11 bases identical to TRBD1. This CDR3 region has 13 residues. V lost 8 bases and J lost 5; bases outside the gene matches: 5. CDR1 and CDR2 (germline): KGHSH, LQKENI. The CDR3 DNA is TGTGCCAGCCGGACAGGGGGCACGGACGAGCAGTACTTC. It is translated as CASRTGGTDEQYF.

This clone has just one count. V usage is TRBV27 and J usage is TRBJ2-7, with D possibly TRBD2 on 6 matching bases. V was shortened by 7 bases and J by 3 bases, with 13 bases between the two germline ends. CDR1 MNHEY and CDR2 SMNVEV come from the germline V gene (reference sequence). The CDR3 spans 13 residues. CDR3 bases: TGTGCCAGCACGGGACTCAATGGCTACGAGCAGTACTTC. Translation gives CASTGLNGYEQYF.